The rows below give T cell receptor beta chains drawn from one sample of a study of blood T cell repertoires in COVID-19. Using immunoSEQ multiplex PCR, the repertoire was profiled, and TCRdb retains in-frame clones only, with some absent. This table has about 150,000 clones, about 90% appearing once. The sequencing sample was made of peripheral blood. The receptors here all came from a man between 45 and 60 years old with acute or convalescent COVID-19. Each CDR3 is given with its conserved first and last residue. A D gene is named only where the DNA matches it firmly. Clone size is not always given. Where it is, it says once, few, many or a class for expanded clones.

clone size,V gene,D gene,J gene,CDR3 DNA,CDR3 protein
NA,TRBV12-3/TRBV12-4,TRBD2,TRBJ2-1,TGTGCCAGCAGGGGCGGGAGTGCCAATGAGCAGTTCTTC,CASRGGSANEQFF
NA,TRBV18,NA,TRBJ2-5,TGTGCCAGCTCACCACCGGAAGTAGCGGAGACCCAGTACTTC,CASSPPEVAETQYF
NA,TRBV5-4,TRBD2,TRBJ2-3,TGTGCCAGCAGCCCCCCGCCTAGCGGCCGAGGGGATACGCAGTATTTT,CASSPPPSGRGDTQYF
NA,TRBV20-1,TRBD1,TRBJ2-1,TGCAGTGAATTCAGGGGGCATGAGCAGTTCTTC,CSEFRGHEQFF
NA,TRBV5-6,TRBD2,TRBJ2-2,TGTGCCAGCAGCTTTTCGGGGGGGCCTGCCATTGGGGAGCTGTTTTTT,CASSFSGGPAIGELFF
once,TRBV6-6,NA,TRBJ2-2,TGTGCCAGCAGTCGATCCAGGATAGCGAACACCGGGGAGCTGTTTTTT,CASSRSRIANTGELFF
NA,TRBV27,TRBD1,TRBJ1-6,TGTGCCAGCAAAACCGGGACAGGGTATTCACCCCTCCACTTT,CASKTGTGYSPLHF
NA,TRBV27,TRBD2,TRBJ2-1,TGTGCCAGCAGTAGAGGGCTAGCGGGAGGAAGCTCCTACAATGAGCAGTTCTTC,CASSRGLAGGSSYNEQFF
few,TRBV6-5,NA,TRBJ1-6,TGTGCCAGCAGTTACTCGAAGGCAGCGGATAATTCACCCCTCCACTTT,CASSYSKAADNSPLHF
NA,TRBV19,NA,TRBJ2-1,TGTGCCAGTAATCGAGGCAGGGAAGGCAGTGAGCAGTTCTTC,CASNRGREGSEQFF
NA,TRBV27,TRBD2,TRBJ2-7,TGTGCCAGCAGGACTACCGGGGGGGGTTCCTACGAGCAGTACTTC,CASRTTGGGSYEQYF
NA,TRBV15,NA,TRBJ1-5,TGTGCCACCAGCAGAGTTTCAGCGGATCAGCCCCAGCATTTT,CATSRVSADQPQHF
once,TRBV6-5,NA,TRBJ1-3,TGTGCCACCAAGGGGTACTCTGGAAACACCATATATTTT,CATKGYSGNTIYF
NA,TRBV5-1,NA,TRBJ1-3,TGCGCCAGCAGCTTGGCGGGGACAACGGGAAACACCATATATTTT,CASSLAGTTGNTIYF
NA,TRBV7-2,TRBD2,TRBJ2-1,TGTGCCAGCAGCTTATCCCCGACTAGCGGGAGTCGTGAGCAGTTCTTC,CASSLSPTSGSREQFF
NA,TRBV9,NA,TRBJ1-2,TGTGCCAGCAGCCCCCAAGTCCACCCGGGTGGCTACACCTTC,CASSPQVHPGGYTF
once,TRBV7-9,TRBD2,TRBJ2-3,TGTGCCAGCAGCTTGGGCGATAGCGGGGGGATAGATACGCAGTATTTT,CASSLGDSGGIDTQYF
NA,TRBV3-1/TRBV3-2,NA,TRBJ1-5,TGTGCCAGCAGCCAAGGGGCAGGGGATCAGCCCCAGCATTTT,CASSQGAGDQPQHF
NA,TRBV11-3,NA,TRBJ2-7,TGTGCCAGCAGCTTAGCATTTTCGGGAGTATTCTACGAGCAGTACTTC,CASSLAFSGVFYEQYF
NA,TRBV7-2,NA,TRBJ1-6,TGTGCCAGCAGCCCGGACAGCTCCTATAATTCACCCCTCCACTTT,CASSPDSSYNSPLHF
NA,TRBV2,TRBD1,TRBJ1-2,TGTGCCAGCAGACAACGCGGGACAGTCAACTATGGCTACACCTTC,CASRQRGTVNYGYTF
NA,TRBV7-2,TRBD1,TRBJ1-3,TGTGCCAGCAGCTCGACAGGGGGCTGGGGAAACACCATATATTTT,CASSSTGGWGNTIYF
NA,TRBV4-1,NA,TRBJ1-2,TGCGCCAGCAGCCAAGTACCGGGACACACTAACTATGGCTACACCTTC,CASSQVPGHTNYGYTF
NA,TRBV3-1/TRBV3-2,NA,TRBJ2-7,TGTGCCAGCAGCCAAATCTGGGGGCACGGCTACGAGCAGTACTTC,CASSQIWGHGYEQYF
NA,TRBV11-1,TRBD1,TRBJ2-3,TGTGCCAGCAGCACAGGAGGGACAGGGTTTGATACGCAGTATTTT,CASSTGGTGFDTQYF
NA,TRBV10-3,NA,TRBJ2-5,TGTGCCATCAGTGAGGGTCAGGGGAAAGAGACCCAGTACTTC,CAISEGQGKETQYF
NA,TRBV5-1,TRBD1,TRBJ1-6,TGCGCCAGCAGCTCTGCTAGAGACAGGGAGCATTCACCCCTCCACTTT,CASSSARDREHSPLHF
NA,TRBV19,TRBD2,TRBJ2-5,TGTGCCAGTAAGGGAGGGTTGACAGCGCAAGAGACCCAGTACTTC,CASKGGLTAQETQYF
NA,TRBV10-3,TRBD2,TRBJ2-1,TGTGCCATCAGTGATATGCGGACTAGCTCCTACAATGAGCAGTTCTTC,CAISDMRTSSYNEQFF
NA,TRBV11-3,NA,TRBJ2-2,TGTGCCAGCAGCTTAGAACGGGGGATCACCGGGGAGCTGTTTTTT,CASSLERGITGELFF
NA,TRBV7-8,TRBD2,TRBJ2-1,TGTGCCAGCAGCGCAAGACGGGGGACTACCTACAATGAGCAGTTCTTC,CASSARRGTTYNEQFF
NA,TRBV11-2,NA,TRBJ2-7,TGTGCCAGCAGCTTAGTAGACAGACCCTACGAGCAGTACTTC,CASSLVDRPYEQYF
NA,TRBV19,NA,TRBJ2-2,TGTGCCAGTAGTATTCGGGGGTTTGGCGGGGAGCTGTTTTTT,CASSIRGFGGELFF
NA,TRBV5-1,TRBD1,TRBJ2-7,TGCGCCAGCAGCTTGGGAGGGACAGGCTCCTACGAGCAGTACTTC,CASSLGGTGSYEQYF
NA,TRBV18,TRBD2,TRBJ2-2,TGTGCCAGCTCATTGGGACTAGCGGGAGAAGCGAACACCGGGGAGCTGTTTTTT,CASSLGLAGEANTGELFF
NA,TRBV18,NA,TRBJ2-2,TGTGCCAGCTCACTAGGGACAAGAAACACCGGGGAGCTGTTTTTT,CASSLGTRNTGELFF
NA,TRBV19,NA,TRBJ2-5,TGTGCCTCACGAGGACAGCGCAAACAAGAGACCCAGTACTTC,CASRGQRKQETQYF
NA,TRBV18,TRBD2,TRBJ2-7,TGTGCCAGCTCACGCCGACTAGCGGAGCCCTACGAGCAGTACTTC,CASSRRLAEPYEQYF
once,TRBV6-4,NA,TRBJ2-1,TGTGCCAGCAAAAGCGAGGCATCCTACAATGAGCAGTTCTTC,CASKSEASYNEQFF
NA,TRBV7-7,NA,TRBJ2-2,TGTGCCAGCAGCCGGGGGTGGGCGGACACCGGGGAGCTGTTTTTT,CASSRGWADTGELFF
NA,TRBV7-6,NA,TRBJ1-5,TGTGCCAGCAGCTTAGGACCGGAGAGGGATCAGCCCCAGCATTTT,CASSLGPERDQPQHF
NA,TRBV9,TRBD1,TRBJ1-6,TGTGCCAGCAGCGTAAAATCTGGGCAGGGGGCTACTGCCCTCCACTTT,CASSVKSGQGATALHF
NA,TRBV21-1,NA,TRBJ2-5,TGTGCCAGCTGGGGACAGGGCGAGACCCAGTACTTC,CASWGQGETQYF
NA,TRBV28,TRBD1,TRBJ1-5,TGTGCCAGCAGTTGGACAGGGTATAGCAATCAGCCCCAGCATTTT,CASSWTGYSNQPQHF